This T cell receptor (beta chain) emerged from a study of early T cells in non-severe SARS-CoV-2 infection. The germline V gene encodes CDR1 MDHEN and CDR2 SYDVKM. V was pared by 5 bases and J by 11 bases, with 19 bases between. The CDR3 totals 13 residues. TCRdb reanalysed the 5' RACE reads using MiXCR and keeps one entry per CDR3 protein. The sample shows just under 85,000 distinct CDR3 sequences, 10% of them seen only once. This TCR derives from an adult who was a healthcare worker with PCR-confirmed SARS-CoV-2 infection or an uninfected control (not recorded which). The V gene is TRBV28, the J gene TRBJ2-7; a weak D match, TRBD2 (7 bases). Sequencing used whole blood, obtained at baseline. As DNA, the CDR3 is TGTGCCAGCAGTCAGCCCGATGGGGGGGGCGAGTACTTC. It specifies CASSQPDGGGEYF.